The entry below gives a single T cell receptor beta chain sequence along with its context. This CDR3 has 19 residues. V was clipped by 0 bases and J by 9 bases; unmatched bases: 19. Germline assignment: CDR1 SGHDN and CDR2 FVKESK. This specimen comes from a study of blood T cell repertoires in COVID-19. Looking at the study overall: There were acute and convalescent COVID-19 samples, and they came from the United States, Italy and Spain. T cells, B-cell-depleted T cells, or PBMCs provided the cDNA or gDNA that served as material.

Source study methods: For nucleated cells, counts were estimated from reference gene primer amplification. Here immunoSEQ multiplex PCR was the method, and the copy in TCRdb shows in-frame clones only, minus some. V, J and clone size are taken as reported in that table, and D and trimming were inferred from the DNA itself. The profile shows 200,000 to 250,000 clones, about 86% of them singletons. Input material: peripheral blood. This TCR came from a woman under 40 who had recovered from COVID-19. The chain joins TRBV14 to TRBJ2-7, with 11 bases matching TRBD2. The CDR3 is CASSQDGLAGGPFRPGQYF. CDR3 sequence (DNA): TGTGCCAGCAGCCAAGATGGATTAGCGGGAGGGCCTTTCCGTCCGGGGCAGTACTTC.